This T cell receptor (beta chain) was observed in a study of post-analysis software for immune sequencing data. As for the study in general: Included among the disease courses, which were recorded for the cohort, were relapsing-remitting, secondary progressive and progressive-relapsing multiple sclerosis.

Study conclusions and caveats: Comparison of patients with controls showed about 5 TRBV segments more frequent in patients, TRBV5-6, TRBV5-1 and TRBV20-1 among them.

Incorporated into the TCR beta cDNA libraries were unique molecular identifiers, which served to reduce PCR and sequencing biases. Some 500,000 cDNA molecules were obtained per 1 to 10 million input T cells. One entry per CDR3 protein results from TCRdb running MiXCR on the PCR reads. The sample lists 750,000 to 950,000 distinct CDR3 sequences; just over 45% were seen once. Trimming left V 3 bases short and J 3 bases short, with 7 bases between. This CDR3 contains 12 residues. Germline CDR1 SGHRS, CDR2 YFSETQ. This clonotype occurred once. Its matching antigen is unknown. V and J are TRBV5-1 and TRBJ2-7, with D perhaps matching TRBD1 (5 bases). The receptor's source is a girl aged 10 to 17 with multiple sclerosis. Source material: blood. In DNA, the CDR3 is TGCGCCAGCAGCTCAGGGTGCTACGAGCAGTACTTC. Protein product: CASSSGCYEQYF. Looking up the rest from reference TRBV5-1 and TRBJ2-7 gives the full variable domain: KAGVTQTPRYLIKTRGQQVTLSCSPISGHRSVSWYQQTPGQGLQFLFEYFSETQRNKGNFPGRFSGRQFSNSRSEMNVSTLELGDSALYLCASSSGCYEQYFGPGTRLTVT.